The clone carrying this TCR beta chain was counted a single time. The antigen remains undetermined. Assay: immunoSEQ multiplex PCR; the TCRdb copy retains only in-frame clones and omits some. The sample shows around 63,000 clones, 75% to 90% of them seen only once. CDR1 is MNHEY, CDR2 SMNVEV, per germline (reference sequence). Trimming left V 2 bases short and J 0 bases short, with 11 bases between. The CDR3 loop spans 16 amino acids. The data originate from a study of OX40 agonist ivuxolimab in advanced cancers. Whole-study results and caveats: Expanded peripheral T cell antigen specificity was not determined.

This receptor was taken from an adult with an advanced solid tumor such as melanoma, head and neck, liver or kidney cancer. J is TRBJ2-1 and V is TRBV27; D might be TRBD2 (5 bases). The sample was CD4+ or CD8+ T cells sorted from blood, taken in a trial of the OX40 agonist ivuxolimab. The CDR3 loop reads CASSLEGGLSYNEQFF. In DNA, the CDR3 is TGTGCCAGCAGTTTAGAAGGCGGACTCTCCTACAATGAGCAGTTCTTC.